What follows is one TCR beta chain and its context. The same CDR3 also results from other DNA sequences found in this sample. Some clones are missing from TCRdb's copy, which holds only in-frame ones; the method was immunoSEQ multiplex PCR. Of roughly 92,000 clones in the sample, 90% are singletons; the top ten hold roughly 5%. V lost 0 bases, J lost 1 base, and 2 bases stayed unmatched. CDR1 is MNHEY and CDR2 is SVGAGI in the germline V gene. This CDR3 has 16 amino acids. This specimen belongs to a study of blood T cell repertoires in COVID-19. For the study at large: Some COVID-19 samples were acute and others convalescent; all came from the United States, Italy and Spain.

V is TRBV6-5 and J is TRBJ2-7, with TRBD1 matching 11 bases. The sample consisted of peripheral blood. This TCR came from a man in his fifties or sixties with acute or convalescent COVID-19. CDR3 bases: TGTGCCAGCAGTTACTCCGGACAGGGGGCTTCCTACGAGCAGTACTTC. It translates to CASSYSGQGASYEQYF.